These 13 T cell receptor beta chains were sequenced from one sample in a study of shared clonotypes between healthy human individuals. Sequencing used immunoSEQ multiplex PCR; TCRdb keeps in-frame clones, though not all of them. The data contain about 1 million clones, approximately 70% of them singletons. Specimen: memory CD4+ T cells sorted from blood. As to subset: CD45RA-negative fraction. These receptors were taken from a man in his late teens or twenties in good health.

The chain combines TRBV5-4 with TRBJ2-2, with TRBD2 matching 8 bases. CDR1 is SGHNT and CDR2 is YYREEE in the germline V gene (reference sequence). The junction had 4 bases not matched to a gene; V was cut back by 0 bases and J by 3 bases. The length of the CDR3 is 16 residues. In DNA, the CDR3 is TGTGCCAGCAGCTTGGCAGCGGGAGAATACACCGGGGAGCTGTTTTTT. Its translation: CASSLAAGEYTGELFF. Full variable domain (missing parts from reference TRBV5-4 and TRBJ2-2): ETGVTQSPTHLIKTRGQQVTLRCSSQSGHNTVSWYQQALGQGPQFIFQYYREEENGRGNFPPRFSGLQFPNYSSELNVNALELDDSALYLCASSLAAGEYTGELFFGEGSRLTVL.

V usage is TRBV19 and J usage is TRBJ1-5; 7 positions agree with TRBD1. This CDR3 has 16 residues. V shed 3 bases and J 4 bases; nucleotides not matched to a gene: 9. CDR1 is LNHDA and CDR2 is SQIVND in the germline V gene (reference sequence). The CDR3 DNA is TGTGCCAGTAGTATCGTTGTCAGGGGGGATAATCAGCCCCAGCATTTT. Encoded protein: CASSIVVRGDNQPQHF.

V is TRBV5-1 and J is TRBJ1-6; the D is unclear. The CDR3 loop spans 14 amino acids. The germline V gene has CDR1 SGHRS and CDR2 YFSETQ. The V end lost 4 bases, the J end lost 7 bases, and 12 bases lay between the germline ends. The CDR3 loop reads CASSQENRNSPLHF. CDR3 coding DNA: TGCGCCAGCAGCCAGGAGAACCGGAATTCACCCCTCCACTTT.

CDR3 sequence reads: CASSIGDDLNGYTF. CDR3 sequence (DNA): TGCGCCAGCAGCATCGGGGATGACTTAAATGGCTACACCTTC. The V call is TRBV5-1, the J call TRBJ1-2; D is unresolved. Germline assignment: CDR1 SGHRS and CDR2 YFSETQ. V dropped 4 bases and J dropped 6 bases, with 16 bases sitting between them. This CDR3 is 14 amino acids long.

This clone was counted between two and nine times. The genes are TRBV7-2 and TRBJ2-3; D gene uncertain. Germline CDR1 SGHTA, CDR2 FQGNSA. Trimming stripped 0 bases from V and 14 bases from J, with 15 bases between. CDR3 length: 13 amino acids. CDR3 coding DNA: TGTGCCAGCAGCTTAGCGCAGGATCGAATACTGTATTTT. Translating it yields CASSLAQDRILYF.

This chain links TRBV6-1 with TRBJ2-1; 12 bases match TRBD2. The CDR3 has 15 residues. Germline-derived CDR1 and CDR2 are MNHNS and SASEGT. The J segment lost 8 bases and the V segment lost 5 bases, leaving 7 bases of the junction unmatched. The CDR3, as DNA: TGTGCCAGCAGTTTACTAGCGGGGGGAGGGGATGAGCAGTTCTTC. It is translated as CASSLLAGGGDEQFF.

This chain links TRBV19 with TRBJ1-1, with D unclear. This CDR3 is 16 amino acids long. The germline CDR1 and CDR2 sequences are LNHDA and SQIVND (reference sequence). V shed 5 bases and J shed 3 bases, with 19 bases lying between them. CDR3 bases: TGTGCCAGTAGTGCGGCTCGGGAACTCCGGTACACTGAAGCTTTCTTT. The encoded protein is CASSAARELRYTEAFF.

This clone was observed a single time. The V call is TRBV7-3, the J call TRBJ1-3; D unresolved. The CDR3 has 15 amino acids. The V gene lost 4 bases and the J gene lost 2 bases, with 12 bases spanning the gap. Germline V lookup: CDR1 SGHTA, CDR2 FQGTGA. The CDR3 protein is CASSSNGEAGNTIYF. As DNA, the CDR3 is TGTGCCAGCAGCTCAAATGGGGAGGCTGGAAACACCATATATTTT.

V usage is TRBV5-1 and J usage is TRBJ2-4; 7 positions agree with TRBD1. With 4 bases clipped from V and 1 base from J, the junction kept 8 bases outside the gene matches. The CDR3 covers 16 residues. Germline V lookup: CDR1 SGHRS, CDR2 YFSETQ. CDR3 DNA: TGCGCCAGCAGCCCACCAGGACAGGCCGCCAAAAACATTCAGTACTTC. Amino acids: CASSPPGQAAKNIQYF. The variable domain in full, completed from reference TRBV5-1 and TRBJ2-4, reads KAGVTQTPRYLIKTRGQQVTLSCSPISGHRSVSWYQQTPGQGLQFLFEYFSETQRNKGNFPGRFSGRQFSNSRSEMNVSTLELGDSALYLCASSPPGQAAKNIQYFGAGTRLSVL.

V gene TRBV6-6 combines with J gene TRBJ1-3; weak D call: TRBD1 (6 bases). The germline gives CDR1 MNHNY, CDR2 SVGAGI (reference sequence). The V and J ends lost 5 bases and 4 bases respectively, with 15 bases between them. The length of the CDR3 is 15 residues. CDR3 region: CASSGGQLLGNTIYF. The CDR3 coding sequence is TGTGCCAGCAGTGGTGGACAGTTGCTGGGAAACACCATATATTTT.

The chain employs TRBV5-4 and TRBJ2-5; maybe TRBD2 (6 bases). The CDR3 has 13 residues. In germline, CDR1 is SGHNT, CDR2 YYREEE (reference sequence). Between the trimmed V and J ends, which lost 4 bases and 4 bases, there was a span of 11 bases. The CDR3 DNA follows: TGTGCCAGCAGCCTCGGGACTTCAGAGACCCAGTACTTC. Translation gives CASSLGTSETQYF.

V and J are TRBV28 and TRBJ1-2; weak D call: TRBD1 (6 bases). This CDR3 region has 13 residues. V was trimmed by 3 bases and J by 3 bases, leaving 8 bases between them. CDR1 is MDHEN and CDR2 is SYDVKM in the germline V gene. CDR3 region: CASSLGGHYGYTF. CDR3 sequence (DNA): TGTGCCAGCAGTTTGGGGGGCCACTATGGCTACACCTTC.

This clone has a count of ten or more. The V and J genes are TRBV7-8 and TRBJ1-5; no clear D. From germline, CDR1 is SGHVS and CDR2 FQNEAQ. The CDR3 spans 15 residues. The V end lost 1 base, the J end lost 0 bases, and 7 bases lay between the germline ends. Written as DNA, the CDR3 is TGTGCCAGCAGCTTAGAGGGCAGTAGCAATCAGCCCCAGCATTTT. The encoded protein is CASSLEGSSNQPQHF.